Listed here are 14 T cell receptor beta chains from one sample, sequenced in a study of prognosis after radiotherapy for stage I lung cancer. Multiplex PCR, run in two rounds, amplified TCR beta CDR3 from genomic DNA. Specific primers for each TRBV and TRBJ gene were what first-round PCR used. TCRdb reprocessed the multiplex PCR reads via MiXCR and lists one record per CDR3 protein. This table holds 25,000 to 35,000 distinct CDR3 sequences, under 60% found once. The specimen comprised PBMCs, sampled before or after stereotactic body radiation therapy (not recorded which). The receptor source for this set is a donor over 45 with non-small cell lung cancer.

Concerning this clonotype: One base separates it from a far larger clone, so it is likely a read error. The rearrangement joins TRBV7-2 to TRBJ2-1, with TRBD2 matching over 7 bases. The trim removed 4 bases at V and 11 bases at J, leaving 17 bases unmatched. The CDR3 spans 16 residues. Germline CDR1 reads SGHTA; CDR2 reads FQGNSA. CDR3 nucleotide sequence: TGTGCCAGCAGCTCACGGACTAGTGGACTACAATTTCAGCAGTTCTTC. This codes for CASSSRTSGLQFQQFF. The full variable domain, its missing parts supplied by reference TRBV7-2 and TRBJ2-1, is GAGVSQSPSNKVTEKGKDVELRCDPISGHTALYWYRQSLGQGLEFLIYFQGNSAPDKSGLPSDRFSAERTGGSVSTLTIQRTQQEDSAVYLCASSSRTSGLQFQQFFGPGTRLTVL.

Many counts were recorded for this clonotype. The CDR3 region is CASSSLAGPSGEQYF. The DNA for the CDR3 is TGCGCCAGCAGCTCACTAGCGGGCCCCTCCGGAGAGCAGTACTTC. The V call is TRBV5-1, the J call TRBJ2-7; 9 positions agree with TRBD2. The germline V gene has CDR1 SGHRS and CDR2 YFSETQ. V lost 3 bases to trimming and J lost 7 bases; unmatched junction nucleotides: 11. The CDR3 runs to 15 residues.

V and J are TRBV7-2 and TRBJ2-1; possible D gene TRBD1, 6 bases. V was clipped by 2 bases and J by 10 bases, with 18 bases between them. This CDR3 contains 15 residues. Germline V lookup: CDR1 SGHTA, CDR2 FQGNSA. CDR3 sequence: CASSLISTARGEQFF. The CDR3 coding sequence is TGTGCCAGCAGCTTAATATCTACCGCTAGGGGGGAGCAGTTCTTC.

This clonotype was seen many times. The chain has TRBV4-1 and TRBJ2-7, with TRBD1 as a possible D gene (5 bases). Trimming left V 4 bases short and J 4 bases short, with 11 bases between. Germline CDR1 and CDR2: MGHRA and YSYEKL. The CDR3 is 13 amino acids. Written as DNA, the CDR3 is TGCGCCAGCAGCCTCCAGGGTTGGTACGAGCAGTACTTC. Protein: CASSLQGWYEQYF.

This clonotype has a count of ten or more. The V gene is TRBV20-1, the J gene TRBJ2-1; D is possibly TRBD1 or TRBD2 (5 bases each). Germline loops: CDR1 DFQATT, CDR2 SNEGSKA (reference sequence). Deletions cut 6 bases from V and 10 bases from J, with 22 bases between. CDR3 length: 14 residues. DNA for the CDR3: TGCAGTGCCCTGGGGGACCAGGTTTGGAGGGAGCAGTTCTTC. Translating it yields CSALGDQVWREQFF.

Note on this clonotype: Sequence at one end of the junction differs from germline and may be a read error. The chain employs TRBV6-5 and TRBJ1-1, with no clear D. The CDR3 loop spans 16 amino acids. The germline CDR1 and CDR2 sequences are MNHEY and SVGAGI. This CDR3 reads CASSYLLTRRATEAFF. CDR3 sequence (DNA): TGTGCCAGCAGTTACCTTCTGACACGGCGGGCCACTGAAGCCTTCTTT.

In this sample, this clonotype turned up many times. DNA for the CDR3: TGTGCCTGGAGTCCGGGGGGTAGGGAATCAGATACGCAGTATTTT. Its protein product is CAWSPGGRESDTQYF. The chain is built from TRBV30 and TRBJ2-3, with 7 bases fitting TRBD2. Germline CDR1 and CDR2: GTSNPN and SVGIG (reference sequence). The ends lost 2 bases at V and 4 bases at J; junction bases unmatched: 9. The length of the CDR3 is 15 residues.

This clonotype was counted many times. The J gene is TRBJ2-1, the V gene TRBV2; D uncertain. CDR1 SNHLY and CDR2 FYNNEI come from the germline V gene. The CDR3 consists of 14 residues. The germline V and J ends were trimmed by 6 bases and 0 bases, with 9 bases remaining between them. The CDR3 DNA follows: TGTGCCAGCAGGGCCCCAGGCTCCTACAATGAGCAGTTCTTC. Its protein is CASRAPGSYNEQFF.

This clonotype was observed many times. The chain is built from TRBV7-9 and TRBJ1-1; 10 bases align to TRBD1. The CDR3 extends over 14 amino acids. Germline CDR1 reads SEHNR; CDR2 reads FQNEAQ (reference sequence). V lost 3 bases, J lost 4 bases, and 2 bases stayed unmatched. This chain's CDR3 is CASSLTGGITEAFF. The CDR3 DNA reads TGTGCCAGCAGCTTGACAGGGGGCATCACTGAAGCTTTCTTT.

The sample holds a few counts of this clonotype. Since a far larger clone is one base different, this is likely a read error. CDR3 nucleotide sequence: TGTGCCAGCACTTCCCGGCTCTTAGGACTAGCGGGGGCATTCTACGAGCAGTACTTC. Translated: CASTSRLLGLAGAFYEQYF. V is TRBV6-1 and J is TRBJ2-7; 13 nucleotides align to TRBD2. Germline loops: CDR1 MNHNS, CDR2 SASEGT. The V and J ends lost 7 bases and 3 bases, in that order; junction bases with no gene match: 18. The CDR3 loop spans 19 amino acids.

On this clonotype itself: This likely stems from a read error, as it lies one base from a far larger clone. The V and J genes are TRBV6-2 or TRBV6-3 and TRBJ2-5; 7 positions agree with TRBD2. Per germline, CDR1 MNHEY and CDR2 SVGEGT. J was trimmed by 5 bases and V by 5 bases; bases with no gene match: 23. The CDR3 consists of 19 residues. This CDR3 reads CASSPPPGLTGVNAETQYF. CDR3 nucleotide sequence: TGTGCCAGCAGTCCCCCACCGGGACTAACGGGAGTGAATGCGGAGACCCAGTACTTC.

Ten or more counts support this clonotype. This chain uses TRBV7-8 with TRBJ2-7; possible D gene TRBD2, 6 bases. Germline V gene sequence: CDR1 SGHVS, CDR2 FQNEAQ. V shed 3 bases and J shed 5 bases, with 14 bases lying between them. CDR3 size: 14 residues. The DNA of the CDR3 is TGTGCCAGCAGCTTTTTGACTAGGGCCGACGAGCAGTACTTC. Translation gives CASSFLTRADEQYF.

This clonotype was seen many times. The junction departs from the called germline gene at one end, perhaps through a read error. V gene TRBV3-1 combines with J gene TRBJ2-2; 7 nucleotides agree with TRBD2. CDR3 length: 15 residues. Germline-derived CDR1 and CDR2 are LGHDT and YNNKEL (reference sequence). The CDR3 here is CASSRGSLNTGEPFF. CDR3 DNA: TGTGCCAGCAGCCGCGGGAGTCTCAACACCGGGGAGCCGTTTTTT.

In the case of this clonotype: A much larger clonotype is one base distant, so this may be a read error. V is TRBV29-1 and J is TRBJ2-5; 8 bases match TRBD2. Germline CDR1 and CDR2: SQVTM and ANQGSEA. CDR3 length equals 12 residues. The CDR3 DNA is TGCAGCGCTGGACTAGCCCTACAGACCAAGTACTTC. Translating gives CSAGLALQTKYF.